This TCR beta chain was observed in a study of shared T cell receptors in the human thymus. The repertoire was sequenced with immunoSEQ multiplex PCR; TCRdb's copy has only in-frame clones and lacks some. Seen here are approximately 400,000 clones, roughly 94% observed once, and the top ten hold 0.015% to 0.025%. The V and J ends lost 0 bases and 0 bases respectively, with 10 bases between them. This CDR3 is 16 amino acids long. Per the germline V gene, CDR1 is SGHRS and CDR2 is YFSETQ. The chain employs TRBV5-1 and TRBJ2-1; possibly TRBD2 for D (6 bases). Sequencing was done on a sample of thymocytes. The source of this sequence is a human donor. The CDR3: CASSLASAYSYNEQFF. In nucleotides, the CDR3 is TGCGCCAGCAGCTTGGCTAGCGCATACTCCTACAATGAGCAGTTCTTC.